The T cell receptor (beta chain) described here comes from a study of blood T cell repertoires in COVID-19 (dated by TCRdb to 2020 to 2021). The study in broad terms: Samples covering the acute and convalescent phases of COVID-19 were provided by collaborators in the United States, Italy and Spain. The prospective study material was composed of cDNA or gDNA derived from T cells, B-cell-depleted T cells, or PBMCs. Deeply sampled blood TCRbeta repertoires from subjects exposed to, actively infected with, or recovered from COVID-19 were included in the dataset. The repertoires were released in a freely available public database meant as a resource for research on the immune response to SARS-CoV-2. The samples were drawn from two sources: the first 160 participants of the ongoing ImmuneRACE study, and approximately 1,300 subjects contributed by 6 global collaborators. Nearly every sample came with metadata listing a de-identified subject ID, COVID-19 status, age in years and sex. Where available, HLA class I and class II types were taken from metadata supplied by the sample provider and were not determined by assay-based typing. Paper-wide results and their limitations: The amount of clinical and demographic metadata varied by source and participant and was provided uncurated.

At one collaborating source in Seattle, patients were enrolled during active infection and were followed longitudinally through the course of disease. The collaborating institutions used their own protocols to collect whole blood in K2EDTA tubes. For TCRbeta analysis, collaborators shipped samples as frozen whole blood, isolated PBMCs, or DNA extracted from either of those sample types. TCRbeta CDR3 regions were amplified from genomic DNA by means of the immunoSEQ Assay, a bias-controlled multiplex PCR. The paper's processing steps were these. The number of nucleated cells in each sample was estimated from the amplification of reference gene primers within the assay. To quantify the absolute abundance of each unique TCRbeta CDR3 rearrangement, sequence reads were collapsed and filtered. For each sample, productive Simpson clonality was calculated as the square root of Simpson's diversity index over productive rearrangements. TCRdb obtained this table from immuneACCESS and retained in-frame rearrangements with V and J assigned. These tables miss some clones; where compared with another copy, unresolved V genes account for less than half of the shortfall, and the remainder is unexplained. That table is the source of V, J and clone size, and D and trimming were worked out from the DNA. The sample yields around 460,000 clones; approximately 90% were counted once. Jointly, the top ten make up 0.8% to 0.9% of the sample.

On this clone: The antigen this receptor binds is unknown. It has no much larger one-base neighbor in the sample; base qualities were not kept.

Sequenced: peripheral blood. The TCR comes from a man in his late teens or twenties with COVID-19, enrolled during active disease.

The CDR3 region reads CASSQDSRQAYEQYF. In nucleotide form, the sequence is TGCGCCAGCAGCCAAGATTCTCGGCAGGCCTACGAGCAGTACTTC. The receptor chain draws on TRBV4-1 and TRBJ2-7; the D gene is not confidently resolved. The germline V gene specifies MGHRA as CDR1 and YSYEKL as CDR2. Relative to germline, V is 0 bases shorter and J is 2 bases shorter, with 11 bases between their ends. The CDR3 covers 15 residues, taking in both the cysteine and the phenylalanine. The entry retains the CDR3 DNA only, 45 bases that are in frame from base 1.